This section outlines one T cell receptor (beta chain) sequence together with its context. These data come from a study of blood T cell repertoires in COVID-19. Study-level information: The United States, Italy and Spain provided the acute and convalescent COVID-19 samples. In each case, the material was cDNA or gDNA derived from T cells, B-cell-depleted T cells, or PBMCs.

In the original analysis: For nucleated cells, counts were estimated from reference gene primer amplification. This table comes from immunoSEQ multiplex PCR, and its TCRdb copy is limited to in-frame clones, with some not included. V, J and clone size derive from that table, while D and trimming were established from the DNA sequence. The table shows approximately 120,000 clones, with about four fifths occurring only once. V was pared by 5 bases and J by 0 bases, with 11 bases between. The CDR3 runs 15 residues. In germline, CDR1 is LNHNV, CDR2 YYDKDF (reference sequence). What was sequenced was peripheral blood. This sequence originates from a man in his sixties with acute or convalescent COVID-19. The genes are TRBV15 and TRBJ2-1; maybe TRBD2 (6 bases). As DNA, the CDR3 is TGTGCCACCAGCTCGCGAGCGGGCTCCTACAATGAGCAGTTCTTC. Translation: CATSSRAGSYNEQFF.